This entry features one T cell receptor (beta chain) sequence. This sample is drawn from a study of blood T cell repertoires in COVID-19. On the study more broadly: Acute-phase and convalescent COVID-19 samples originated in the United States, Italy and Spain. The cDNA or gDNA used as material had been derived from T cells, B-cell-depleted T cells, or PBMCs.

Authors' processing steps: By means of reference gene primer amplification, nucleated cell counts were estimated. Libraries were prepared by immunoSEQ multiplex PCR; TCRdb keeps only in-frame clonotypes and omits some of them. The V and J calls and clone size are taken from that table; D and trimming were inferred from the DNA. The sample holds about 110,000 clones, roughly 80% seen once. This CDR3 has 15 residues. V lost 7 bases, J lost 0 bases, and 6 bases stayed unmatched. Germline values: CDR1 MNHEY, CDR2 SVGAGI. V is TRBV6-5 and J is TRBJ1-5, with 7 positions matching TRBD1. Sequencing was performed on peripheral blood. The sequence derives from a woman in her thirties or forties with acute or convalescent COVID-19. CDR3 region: CASIPGGTSNQPQHF. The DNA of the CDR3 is TGTGCCAGCATTCCAGGGGGGACTAGCAATCAGCCCCAGCATTTT.